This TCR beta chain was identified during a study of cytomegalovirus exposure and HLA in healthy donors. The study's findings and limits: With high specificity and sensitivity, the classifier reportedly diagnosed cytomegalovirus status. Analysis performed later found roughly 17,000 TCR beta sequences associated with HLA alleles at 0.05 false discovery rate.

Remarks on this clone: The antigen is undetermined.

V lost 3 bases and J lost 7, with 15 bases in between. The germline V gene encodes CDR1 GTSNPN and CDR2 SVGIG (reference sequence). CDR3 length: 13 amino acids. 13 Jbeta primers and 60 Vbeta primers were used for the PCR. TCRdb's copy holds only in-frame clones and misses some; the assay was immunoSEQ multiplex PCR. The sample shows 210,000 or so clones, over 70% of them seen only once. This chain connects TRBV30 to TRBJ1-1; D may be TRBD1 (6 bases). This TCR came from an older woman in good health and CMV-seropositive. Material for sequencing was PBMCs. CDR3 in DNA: TGTGCCTGGAGGCCGCAGGGGCGTATTGAAGCTTTCTTT. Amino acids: CAWRPQGRIEAFF.